The T cell receptor beta chain under discussion was sequenced for a study of blood T cell repertoires in COVID-19. Here immunoSEQ multiplex PCR was the method, and the copy in TCRdb shows in-frame clones only, minus some. The table has about 220,000 clones, approximately 80% seen once; the top ten hold about 13%. V lost 5 bases, J lost 6 bases, and 9 bases stayed unmatched. This CDR3 comprises 14 residues. Germline V CDR1 and CDR2: SGHRS, YFSETQ. The sequenced sample was peripheral blood. The sequence derives from a human donor in a cohort sampled during active COVID-19. The chain joins TRBV5-1 to TRBJ2-7, with TRBD2 identical over 9 bases. The CDR3 sequence is CASRPSGTSGEQYF. The CDR3 nucleotides read TGCGCCAGCAGGCCTAGCGGGACCTCCGGCGAGCAGTACTTC. Together with reference TRBV5-1 and TRBJ2-7, the CDR3 gives the full variable domain: KAGVTQTPRYLIKTRGQQVTLSCSPISGHRSVSWYQQTPGQGLQFLFEYFSETQRNKGNFPGRFSGRQFSNSRSEMNVSTLELGDSALYLCASRPSGTSGEQYFGPGTRLTVT.